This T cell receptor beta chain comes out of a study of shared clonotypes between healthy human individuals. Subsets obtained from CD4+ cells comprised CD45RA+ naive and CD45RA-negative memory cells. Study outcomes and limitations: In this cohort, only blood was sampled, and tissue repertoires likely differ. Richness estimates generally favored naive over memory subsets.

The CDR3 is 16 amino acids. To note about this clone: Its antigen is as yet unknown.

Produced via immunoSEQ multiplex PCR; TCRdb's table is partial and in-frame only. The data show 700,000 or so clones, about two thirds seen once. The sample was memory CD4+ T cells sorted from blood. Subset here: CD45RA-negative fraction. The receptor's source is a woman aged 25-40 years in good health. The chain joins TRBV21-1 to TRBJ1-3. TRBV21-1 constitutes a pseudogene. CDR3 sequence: CASSLSEGFSGNTIYF. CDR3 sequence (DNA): TGTGCCAGCAGCCTCTCAGAGGGCTTCTCTGGAAACACCATATATTTT.